One sample yielded the 20 T cell receptor beta chains listed below, sequenced in a study of T cell responses to AZD1222 COVID-19 vaccine (dated by TCRdb to the early 2020s). The time point label, as the study defines it: about 28 days (+/-7) after the second vaccine dose. The label giving this sample's treatment or condition can be read as: meningococcal conjugate vaccine given as trial control. The library was made by the immunoSEQ multiplex PCR assay. The clones in this table, taken by TCRdb from immuneACCESS, are in-frame only. Not every clone is retained; where verified, under half of the shortfall comes from an unresolved V gene, and the cause of the rest is unknown. The sample table contains tens of thousands of clones; only one count was recorded for about 93% of them. Approximately 6.3% of the sample belongs to the ten largest clones. The sample was peripheral blood, taken 28 days after the second dose of the MenACWY control vaccine. The receptors were gathered from an adult who received the MenACWY meningococcal vaccine as a control.

The V and J genes are TRBV5-1 and TRBJ1-3; D remains unclear. There are 15 residues in the CDR3. V was clipped by 0 bases and J by 4 bases, with 11 bases between them. Germline loops: CDR1 SGHRS, CDR2 YFSETQ. CDR3 loop: CASSLVGRGGNTIYF. For the CDR3, the DNA is TGCGCCAGCAGCTTGGTCGGCAGAGGGGGAAACACCATATATTTT.

This clone has just one count. The rearrangement joins TRBV12-3 or TRBV12-4 to TRBJ1-2; 8 bases align to TRBD1. The CDR3 sequence is 13 residues long. J lost 6 bases, V lost 5 bases, and 5 bases had no gene match. CDR3 nucleotide sequence: TGTGCCAGCAGTACGCAGGGGGCCCATGGCTACACCTTC. Amino acid sequence: CASSTQGAHGYTF.

The chain uses TRBV19 and TRBJ1-2, with 7 bases lining up with TRBD1. The CDR3 length is 16 residues. Germline values: CDR1 LNHDA, CDR2 SQIVND (reference sequence). Losses at the gene ends were 3 bases for V and 4 bases for J; bases not matched to a gene: 11. Written as DNA, the CDR3 is TGTGCCAGTAGTATCGGGGGTACAGGGGAGAGCTATGGCTACACCTTC. The encoded protein is CASSIGGTGESYGYTF.

This chain uses TRBV7-2 with TRBJ1-1; no definite D call. The CDR3 is made up of 15 amino acids. Germline lookup yields CDR1 SGHTA and CDR2 FQGNSA. Trimming stripped 2 bases from V and 2 bases from J, with 12 bases between. CDR3 coding DNA: TGTGCCAGCAGCTTAATGAGATCTTTAAACACTGAAGCTTTCTTT. As protein: CASSLMRSLNTEAFF. The full variable domain, in which reference TRBV7-2 and TRBJ1-1 provide the parts outside the CDR3, is GAGVSQSPSNKVTEKGKDVELRCDPISGHTALYWYRQSLGQGLEFLIYFQGNSAPDKSGLPSDRFSAERTGGSVSTLTIQRTQQEDSAVYLCASSLMRSLNTEAFFGQGTRLTVV.

The rearrangement joins TRBV30 to TRBJ1-1; D gene unclear. The germline CDR1 and CDR2 sequences are GTSNPN and SVGIG (reference sequence). The CDR3 has 14 amino acids. The V end lost 4 bases, the J end lost 3 bases, and 15 bases lay between the germline ends. The CDR3 DNA sequence: TGTGCCTGGATTAGACAAATAATCCACACTGAAGCTTTCTTT. As protein: CAWIRQIIHTEAFF.

The V gene is TRBV10-1, the J gene TRBJ1-2, with TRBD1 as a possible D gene (6 bases). The V gene's germline CDR1 is WNHNN and CDR2 SYGVQD (reference sequence). The CDR3 length is 14 residues. The V and J ends lost 6 bases and 12 bases respectively, with 23 bases between them. This CDR3 is CASSPGADSGIHTF. CDR3 nucleotides: TGCGCCAGCAGCCCCGGGGCGGACAGCGGAATCCACACCTTC.

This chain joins TRBV28 and TRBJ1-2; D not certain. The V end was cut by 4 bases, the J end by 8 bases, with 11 bases between. In germline, CDR1 is MDHEN, CDR2 SYDVKM. CDR3 length equals 12 residues. CDR3 DNA: TGTGCCAGCAGTTCCTCCTCCTTGGGCTACACCTTC. Translated, it gives CASSSSSLGYTF.

The CDR3 loop is CASSSEGTGNEQFF. In DNA form, the CDR3 reads TGTGCCAGCAGTTCGGAAGGGACGGGTAATGAGCAGTTCTTC. The chain links TRBV28 to TRBJ2-1; TRBD1 or TRBD2 may be the D gene (5 bases each). This CDR3 comprises 14 residues. Germline values: CDR1 MDHEN, CDR2 SYDVKM. V lost 4 bases, J lost 7 bases, and 14 bases lay in between.

The V and J genes are TRBV7-2 and TRBJ1-5; D remains unclear. V lost 3 bases to trimming and J lost 0 bases, with 6 bases between them. From germline, CDR1 is SGHTA and CDR2 FQGNSA. The CDR3 covers 14 residues. The CDR3 nucleotides read TGTGCCAGCAGCTTCGCCGTTAGCAATCAGCCCCAGCATTTT. Amino acid sequence: CASSFAVSNQPQHF.

V usage is TRBV7-8 and J usage is TRBJ1-1; perhaps TRBD1 as D (5 bases). The CDR3 consists of 14 residues. CDR1 and CDR2 from the germline V gene are SGHVS and FQNEAQ. V was shortened by 5 bases and J by 2 bases, with 12 bases between the two germline ends. CDR3 loop: CASSPGPKNTEAFF. The CDR3, as DNA: TGTGCCAGCAGCCCGGGACCCAAAAACACTGAAGCTTTCTTT. Supplemented by reference TRBV7-8 and TRBJ1-1, the full variable domain reads GAGVSQSPRYKVAKRGQDVALRCDPISGHVSLFWYQQALGQGPEFLTYFQNEAQLDKSGLPSDRFFAERPEGSVSTLKIQRTQQEDSAVYLCASSPGPKNTEAFFGQGTRLTVV.

The rearrangement joins TRBV18 to TRBJ2-5, with D perhaps assigned TRBD1 or TRBD2 (5 bases each). The CDR3 totals 16 residues. V gave up 3 bases and J gave up 2 bases, with 16 bases separating them. Germline CDR1 reads KGHSH; CDR2 reads LQKENI. The chain's CDR3 is CASSPLSRDGQETQYF. The CDR3 DNA reads as TGTGCCAGCTCACCCCTATCCCGGGACGGACAAGAGACCCAGTACTTC.

V usage is TRBV7-9 and J usage is TRBJ2-5; no clear D gene. CDR3 length: 14 amino acids. The germline V and J ends were trimmed by 8 bases and 0 bases, with 13 bases remaining between them. Germline V lookup: CDR1 SEHNR, CDR2 FQNEAQ (reference sequence). The CDR3 DNA sequence: TGTGCCAGCTCTTGGCCTGAGTACCAAGAGACCCAGTACTTC. Protein: CASSWPEYQETQYF.

The chain combines TRBV10-3 with TRBJ1-2; D is unresolved. The CDR3 contains 13 residues. The germline CDR1 and CDR2 sequences are ENHRY and SYGVKD. The ends were cut back, 7 bases at V and 2 bases at J, with 11 bases in the middle. CDR3 sequence: CAIMRTDNYGYTF. CDR3 coding DNA: TGTGCCATCATGAGGACGGACAACTATGGCTACACCTTC.

The chain combines TRBV5-4 with TRBJ2-1; 7 bases are a match to TRBD2. V lost 4 bases and J lost 4; bases outside the gene matches: 11. CDR1 is SGHNT and CDR2 is YYREEE in the germline V gene (reference sequence). The CDR3 consists of 16 residues. The CDR3: CASSTGWSSGYNEQFF. In DNA form, the CDR3 reads TGTGCCAGCAGCACCGGGTGGTCTAGCGGATACAATGAGCAGTTCTTC.

This chain joins TRBV16 and TRBJ1-2; D unclear. V gave up 0 bases and J gave up 4 bases, with 6 bases separating them. The germline gives CDR1 KGHSY, CDR2 FQNENV. The CDR3 has 13 amino acids. The CDR3 DNA sequence: TGTGCCAGCAGCCAATCCACAGTCTATGGCTACACCTTC. Translating gives CASSQSTVYGYTF.

V usage is TRBV5-1 and J usage is TRBJ2-3, with 9 bases that match TRBD2. Unmatched junction bases numbered 5, after V lost 3 bases and J lost 0 bases. The CDR3 spans 16 residues. The V gene's germline CDR1 is SGHRS and CDR2 YFSETQ. As DNA, the CDR3 is TGCGCCAGCAGCTCTAGACTAGCGGCCAGCACAGATACGCAGTATTTT. Translating gives CASSSRLAASTDTQYF. Together with reference TRBV5-1 and TRBJ2-3, the CDR3 gives the full variable domain: KAGVTQTPRYLIKTRGQQVTLSCSPISGHRSVSWYQQTPGQGLQFLFEYFSETQRNKGNFPGRFSGRQFSNSRSEMNVSTLELGDSALYLCASSSRLAASTDTQYFGPGTRLTVL.

This chain connects TRBV10-3 to TRBJ1-1, with 9 bases fitting TRBD1. The germline gives CDR1 ENHRY, CDR2 SYGVKD. The CDR3 is made up of 14 amino acids. The V segment lost 6 bases and the J segment 3 bases; nucleotides outside the gene matches: 5. The CDR3 DNA is TGTGCCATCAGCAAACAGGGGGCAGACACTGAAGCTTTCTTT. It codes for CAISKQGADTEAFF.

This clone appeared once. The V gene is TRBV5-4, the J gene TRBJ2-1; 9 positions match TRBD1. The V gene's germline CDR1 is SGHNT and CDR2 YYREEE (reference sequence). The length of the CDR3 is 15 residues. Trimming took 0 bases from V and 2 from J; bases not matched to a gene: 0. CDR3 coding DNA: TGTGCCAGCAGCTTGGGACAGGGGGCCTACAATGAGCAGTTCTTC. Encoded protein: CASSLGQGAYNEQFF.

V is TRBV5-1 and J is TRBJ1-1; D unclear. Germline V CDR1 and CDR2: SGHRS, YFSETQ. The V end lost 2 bases, the J end lost 4 bases, and 12 bases lay between the germline ends. The CDR3 has 14 residues. The CDR3: CASSLDGRPTEAFF. CDR3 DNA sequence: TGCGCCAGCAGCTTAGATGGCAGGCCCACTGAAGCTTTCTTT.

The CDR3, as DNA: TGCGCCAGCAGCCAGACGGCTGCCTACGAGCAGTACTTC. Amino acids: CASSQTAAYEQYF. V gene TRBV5-1 combines with J gene TRBJ2-7, with D unclear. The CDR3 is made up of 13 amino acids. In germline, CDR1 is SGHRS, CDR2 YFSETQ. Trimming removed 4 bases from V and 2 bases from J, with 10 bases in between.